The clone carrying this TCR beta chain was seen ten or more times. Its specificity is not known. It was uncontrolled infection, other autoimmune disease, pregnancy or lactation that excluded patients. Amplified regions were TCR beta CDR3 sequences from RNA transcripts. In the first-round RT-PCR of the TCR CDR3, the HTBI primer set was used. TCRdb fed the multiplex PCR reads into MiXCR, producing one record per CDR3 protein. This sample has about half a million distinct CDR3 sequences, with around a quarter found just once. This entry comes from a study of T cells in Graves' hyperthyroidism and ophthalmopathy. Broader study findings: The model forecast ophthalmopathy, anticipating it by a median around 6.4 months before onset. The majority of expanded thyroid clonotypes above 0.001 also appeared in blood.

V was shortened by 6 bases and J by 5 bases, with 13 bases between the two germline ends. The CDR3 runs to 13 residues. This chain links TRBV12-3 or TRBV12-4 with TRBJ1-2; D unclear. Material: blood. This sequence originates from a woman in her 30s with Graves' ophthalmopathy. The CDR3 reads CASSPPSGYGYTF. The CDR3 region has the DNA TGTGCCAGCAGCCCTCCTTCAGGATATGGCTACACCTTC.